This T cell receptor beta chain was found in a study of blood T cells in healthy people across ages. Study-wide findings and caveats: In older individuals, TCR beta diversity per million T cells was lower, falling roughly linearly with age. Naive T cell percentage showed a strong correlation with the diversity of TCR beta.

Donors were healthy Caucasian individuals from Russia aged about 6 to 90. Donors each provided ten milliliters of peripheral blood. A few counts support this clonotype. Its cognate antigen is unknown. Sample-barcoded 5' priming and a J-beta primer mix drove a second PCR of about 6 to 12 cycles. In TCRdb, the 5' RACE reads were re-called with MiXCR into one record per CDR3 protein. The table records approximately 290,000 distinct CDR3 sequences, around 30% of them present only once. Sequencing was performed on blood. The source of this sequence is a woman aged 70-85 years in good health.

The CDR3 DNA follows: TGTGCCAGCACCAATCAACCCGCGGGCCATGAGCAGTTCTTC. Its protein is CASTNQPAGHEQFF. This sequence joins TRBV7-6 and TRBJ2-1, with D maybe TRBD2 (5 bases). This CDR3 spans 14 amino acids. The V end was cut by 7 bases, the J end by 8 bases, with 18 bases between. Germline V gene lookup returns CDR1 SGHVS and CDR2 FNYEAQ.